This TCR beta chain was observed in a study of CD8 T cells in Susac syndrome. Study results and limitations: The authors acknowledged that the study's TCR sequencing and HLA analysis involved relatively few individuals.

The CDR3 is made up of 13 amino acids. The V and J ends lost 8 bases and 5 bases respectively, with 15 bases between them. Germline V gene sequence: CDR1 MNHEY, CDR2 SVGAGI. A quantity of roughly 0.5 to 1 ug RNA underwent reverse transcription using random hexamers. The authors amplified TCR beta CDR3 across 54 Vbeta and 13 Jbeta using immunoSEQ multiplex PCR. MiXCR, applied by TCRdb to the immunoSEQ multiplex PCR reads, yields one record per CDR3 protein. The table lists some 200,000 distinct CDR3 sequences, roughly 96% of them singletons. On this clonotype: Its antigen is unidentified.

J is TRBJ2-5 and V is TRBV6-5, with a weak D call TRBD2 (6 bases). The sequence derives from a human donor with multiple sclerosis. The sequencing sample was made of CD4+ T cells from PBMCs. CDR3 in amino acids: CASSVREEETQYF. Written as DNA, the CDR3 is TGTGCCAGCTCAGTCAGGGAGGAGGAGACCCAGTACTTC.